Listed here are 6 T cell receptor beta chains from one sample, sequenced in a study of shared clonotypes between healthy human individuals. Generated by immunoSEQ multiplex PCR, the TCRdb table keeps only in-frame clones and is missing some. The sample lists millions of clones, approximately 94% occurring once. Naive CD8 cells, CD45RO-negative and positively selected for CCR7, excluded terminally differentiated effector memory CD45RA+ cells. The sequenced sample consisted of naive CD8+ T cells from PBMCs. The receptors come from a man younger than 35 in good health. Some clones in this sample may be carry-over from other donors' samples.

This clone was seen a single time. DNA of the CDR3: TGTGCCAGCAGCCGCGACCGGACATTAAACTCCTACGAGCAGTACTTC. It is translated as CASSRDRTLNSYEQYF. J is TRBJ2-7 and V is TRBV14; D is possibly TRBD1 (5 bases). V lost 4 bases and J lost 0, with 16 bases in between. Germline CDR1 SGHDN, CDR2 FVKESK. The CDR3 spans 16 residues.

Regarding this clone: The same CDR3 is also encoded by other DNA sequences in this sample. CDR3 in amino acids: CASSFPPGEQYF. The CDR3 DNA reads as TGTGCCAGCAGTTTCCCACCAGGAGAGCAGTACTTC. The V and J genes are TRBV28 and TRBJ2-7; D not resolved. This CDR3 has 12 residues. CDR1 MDHEN and CDR2 SYDVKM come from the germline V gene. Trimming took 3 bases from V and 7 from J, leaving 10 bases between them.

Written as DNA, the CDR3 is TGTGCCAGCAGCGACGGGACCAGGAGTTCCGAGCAGTACTTC. This translates into CASSDGTRSSEQYF. The chain uses TRBV9 and TRBJ2-7; D is tentatively TRBD1 or TRBD2 (5 bases each). Germline lookup yields CDR1 SGDLS and CDR2 YYNGEE. The CDR3 has 14 amino acids. V was trimmed by 3 bases and J by 6 bases, leaving 16 bases between them. The variable domain in full, with the rest retrieved from reference TRBV9 and TRBJ2-7, is DSGVTQTPKHLITATGQRVTLRCSPRSGDLSVYWYQQSLDQGLQFLIQYYNGEERAKGNILERFSAQQFPDLHSELNLSSLELGDSALYFCASSDGTRSSEQYFGPGTRLTVT.

The CDR3 loop reads CASSDSILVIGELFF. The CDR3 DNA reads TGTGCCAGCAGCGACTCTATCCTAGTAATCGGGGAGCTGTTTTTT. The rearrangement links TRBV7-6 to TRBJ2-2; D gene uncertain. Germline-derived CDR1 and CDR2 are SGHVS and FNYEAQ. Between the trimmed V and J ends, which lost 5 bases and 7 bases, there was a span of 17 bases. The CDR3 has 15 residues. The variable domain in full, with the rest retrieved from reference TRBV7-6 and TRBJ2-2, is GAGVSQSPRYKVTKRGQDVALRCDPISGHVSLYWYRQALGQGPEFLTYFNYEAQQDKSGLPNDRFSAERPEGSISTLTIQRTEQRDSAMYRCASSDSILVIGELFFGEGSRLTVL.

The chain has TRBV5-1 and TRBJ2-7, with 9 bases lining up with TRBD1. The CDR3 consists of 15 residues. Germline CDR1 is SGHRS and CDR2 is YFSETQ. Losses at the gene ends were 5 bases for V and 5 bases for J; bases not matched to a gene: 11. The chain's CDR3 is CASRREDRGYHEQYF. The DNA of the CDR3 is TGCGCCAGCAGACGAGAGGACAGGGGATACCACGAGCAGTACTTC.

The rearrangement uses TRBV5-1 and TRBJ2-1, with 10 nucleotides matching TRBD1. Trimming cost V 4 bases and J 14 bases; bases outside gene matches: 12. The CDR3 loop spans 14 amino acids. From germline, CDR1 is SGHRS and CDR2 YFSETQ. CDR3 protein: CASSPGPGTGAEFF. DNA of the CDR3: TGCGCCAGCAGCCCGGGTCCCGGGACAGGGGCCGAGTTCTTC.